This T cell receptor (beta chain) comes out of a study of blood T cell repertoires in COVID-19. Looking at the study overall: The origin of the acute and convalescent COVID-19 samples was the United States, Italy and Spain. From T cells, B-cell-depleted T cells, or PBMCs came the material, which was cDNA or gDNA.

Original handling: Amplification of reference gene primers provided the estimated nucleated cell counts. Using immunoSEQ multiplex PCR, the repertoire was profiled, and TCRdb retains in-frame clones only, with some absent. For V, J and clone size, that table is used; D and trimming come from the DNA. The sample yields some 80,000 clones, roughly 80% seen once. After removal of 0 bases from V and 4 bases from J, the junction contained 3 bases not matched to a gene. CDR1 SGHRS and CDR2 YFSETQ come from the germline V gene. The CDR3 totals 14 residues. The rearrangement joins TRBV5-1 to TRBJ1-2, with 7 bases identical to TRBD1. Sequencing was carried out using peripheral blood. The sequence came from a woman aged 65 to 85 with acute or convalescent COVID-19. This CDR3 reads CASSLGQGGYGYTF. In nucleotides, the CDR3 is TGCGCCAGCAGCTTGGGACAGGGCGGCTATGGCTACACCTTC.